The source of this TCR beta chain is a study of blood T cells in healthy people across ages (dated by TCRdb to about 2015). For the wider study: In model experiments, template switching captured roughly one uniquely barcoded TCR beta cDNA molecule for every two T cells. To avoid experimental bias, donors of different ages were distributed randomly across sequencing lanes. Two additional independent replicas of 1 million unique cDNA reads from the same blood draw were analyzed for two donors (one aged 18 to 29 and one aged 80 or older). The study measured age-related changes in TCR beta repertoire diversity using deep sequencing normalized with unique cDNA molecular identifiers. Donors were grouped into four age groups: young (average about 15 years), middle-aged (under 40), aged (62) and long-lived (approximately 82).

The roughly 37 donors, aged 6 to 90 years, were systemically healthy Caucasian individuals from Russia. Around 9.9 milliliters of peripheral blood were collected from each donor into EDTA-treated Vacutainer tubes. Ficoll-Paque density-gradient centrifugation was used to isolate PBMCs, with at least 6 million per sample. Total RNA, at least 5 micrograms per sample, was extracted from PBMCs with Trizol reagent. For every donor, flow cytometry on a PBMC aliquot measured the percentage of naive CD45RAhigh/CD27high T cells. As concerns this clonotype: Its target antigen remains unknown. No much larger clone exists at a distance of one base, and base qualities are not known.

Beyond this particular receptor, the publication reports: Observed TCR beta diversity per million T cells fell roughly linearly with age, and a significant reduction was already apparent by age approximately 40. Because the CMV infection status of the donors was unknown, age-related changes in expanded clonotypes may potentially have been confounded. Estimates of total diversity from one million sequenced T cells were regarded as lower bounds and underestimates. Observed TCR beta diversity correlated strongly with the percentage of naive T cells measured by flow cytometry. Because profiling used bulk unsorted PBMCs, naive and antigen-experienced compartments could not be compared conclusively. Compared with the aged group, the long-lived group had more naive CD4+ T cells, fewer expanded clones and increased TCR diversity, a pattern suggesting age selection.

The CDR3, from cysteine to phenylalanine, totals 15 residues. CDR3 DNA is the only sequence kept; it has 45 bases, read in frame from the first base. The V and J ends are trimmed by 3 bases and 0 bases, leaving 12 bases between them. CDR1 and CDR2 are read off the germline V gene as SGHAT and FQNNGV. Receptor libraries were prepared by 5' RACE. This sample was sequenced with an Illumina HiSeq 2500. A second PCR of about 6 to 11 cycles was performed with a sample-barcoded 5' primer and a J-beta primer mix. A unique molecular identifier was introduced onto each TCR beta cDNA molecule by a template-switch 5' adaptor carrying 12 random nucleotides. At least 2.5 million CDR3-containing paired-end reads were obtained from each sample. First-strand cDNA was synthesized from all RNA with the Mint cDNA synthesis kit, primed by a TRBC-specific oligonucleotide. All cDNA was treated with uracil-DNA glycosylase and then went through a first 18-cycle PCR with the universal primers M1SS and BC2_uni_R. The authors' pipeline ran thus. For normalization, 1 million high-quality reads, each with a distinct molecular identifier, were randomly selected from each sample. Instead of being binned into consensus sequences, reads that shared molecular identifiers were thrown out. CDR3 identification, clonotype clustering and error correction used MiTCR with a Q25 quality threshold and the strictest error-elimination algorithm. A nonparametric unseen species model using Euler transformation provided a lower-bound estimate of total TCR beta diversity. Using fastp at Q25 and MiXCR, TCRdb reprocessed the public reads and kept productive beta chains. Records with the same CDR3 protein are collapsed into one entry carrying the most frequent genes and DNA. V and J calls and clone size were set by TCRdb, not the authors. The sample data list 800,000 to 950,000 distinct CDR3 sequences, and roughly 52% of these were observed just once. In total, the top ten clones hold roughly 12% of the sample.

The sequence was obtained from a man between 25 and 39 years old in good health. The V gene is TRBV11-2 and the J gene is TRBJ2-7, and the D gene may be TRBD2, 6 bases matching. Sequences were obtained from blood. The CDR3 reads CASSLGGPISYEQYF. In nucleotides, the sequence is TGTGCCAGCAGCTTGGGGGGTCCCATCTCCTACGAGCAGTACTTC. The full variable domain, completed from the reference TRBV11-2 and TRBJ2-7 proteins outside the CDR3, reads EAGVAQSPRYKIIEKRQSVAFWCNPISGHATLYWYQQILGQGPKLLIQFQNNGVVDDSQLPKDRFSAERLKGVDSTLKIQPAKLEDSAVYLCASSLGGPISYEQYFGPGTRLTVT.